This TCR beta chain is from a study of Tregs in tolerant kidney transplant recipients. Using immunoSEQ multiplex PCR, the repertoire was profiled, and TCRdb retains in-frame clones only, with some absent. Of about 77,000 clones detected, less than 98% appear once; the ten largest clones hold around 0.58%. CDR1 and CDR2 from the germline V gene are SGHAT and FQDESV (reference sequence). V lost 4 bases and J 1 base, leaving 13 bases between the germline ends. The CDR3 has 15 residues. The specimen comprised CD4+ T cells from blood, sampled before the transplant. This sequence was found in a human donor who received a combined kidney and bone marrow transplant. This chain links TRBV11-1 with TRBJ1-1, with no clear D. This CDR3 reads CASSSAQRENTEAFF. The CDR3 DNA is TGTGCCAGCAGCTCTGCTCAGCGTGAGAACACTGAAGCTTTCTTT.